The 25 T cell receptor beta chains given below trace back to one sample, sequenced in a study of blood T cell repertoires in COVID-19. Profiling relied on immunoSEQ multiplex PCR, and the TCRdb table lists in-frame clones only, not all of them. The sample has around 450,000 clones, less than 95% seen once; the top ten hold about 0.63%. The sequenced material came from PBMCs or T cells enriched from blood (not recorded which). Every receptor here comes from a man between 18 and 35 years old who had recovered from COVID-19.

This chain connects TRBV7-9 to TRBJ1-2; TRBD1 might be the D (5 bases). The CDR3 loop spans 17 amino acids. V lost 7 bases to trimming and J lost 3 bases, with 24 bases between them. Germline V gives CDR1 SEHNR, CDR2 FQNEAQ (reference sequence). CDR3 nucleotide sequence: TGTGCCAGCACCATCCGCGTCGGCAGGGCAAGCCACTATGGCTACACCTTC. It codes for CASTIRVGRASHYGYTF.

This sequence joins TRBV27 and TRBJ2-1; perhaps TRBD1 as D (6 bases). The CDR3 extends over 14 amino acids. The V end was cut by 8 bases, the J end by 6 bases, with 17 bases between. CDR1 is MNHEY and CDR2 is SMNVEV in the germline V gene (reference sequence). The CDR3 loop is CASSATGTFNEQFF. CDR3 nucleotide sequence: TGTGCCAGCTCCGCGACAGGAACATTCAATGAGCAGTTCTTC.

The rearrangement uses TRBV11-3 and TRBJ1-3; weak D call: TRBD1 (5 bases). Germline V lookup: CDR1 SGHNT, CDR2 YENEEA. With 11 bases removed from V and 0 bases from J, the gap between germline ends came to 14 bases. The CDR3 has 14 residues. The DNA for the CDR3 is TGTGCCTCCGGACCGGGGGGCTCTGGAAACACCATATATTTT. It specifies CASGPGGSGNTIYF.

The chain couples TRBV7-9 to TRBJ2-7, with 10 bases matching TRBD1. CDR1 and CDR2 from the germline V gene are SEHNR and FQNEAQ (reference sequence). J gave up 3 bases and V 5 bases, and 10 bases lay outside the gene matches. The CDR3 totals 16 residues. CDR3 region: CASSTNPGQGNYEQYF. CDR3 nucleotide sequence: TGTGCCAGCAGCACCAATCCGGGACAGGGGAACTACGAGCAGTACTTC.

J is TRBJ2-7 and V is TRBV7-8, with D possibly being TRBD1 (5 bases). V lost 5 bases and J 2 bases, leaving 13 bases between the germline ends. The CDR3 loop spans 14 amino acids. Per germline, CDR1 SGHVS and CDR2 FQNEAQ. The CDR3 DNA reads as TGTGCCAGCAGCCCCACGGTGGGGCCCTACGAGCAGTACTTC. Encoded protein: CASSPTVGPYEQYF.

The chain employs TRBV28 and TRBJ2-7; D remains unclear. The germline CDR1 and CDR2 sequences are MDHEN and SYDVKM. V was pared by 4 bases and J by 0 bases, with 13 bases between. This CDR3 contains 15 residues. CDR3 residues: CASSSESLGSYEQYF. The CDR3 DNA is TGTGCCAGCAGTTCCGAGTCCCTCGGCTCCTACGAGCAGTACTTC.

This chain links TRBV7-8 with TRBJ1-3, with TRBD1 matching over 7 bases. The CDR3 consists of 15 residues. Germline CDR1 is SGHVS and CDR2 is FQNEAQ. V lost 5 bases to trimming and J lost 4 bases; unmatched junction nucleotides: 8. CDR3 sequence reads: CASSITGTEGNTIYF. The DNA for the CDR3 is TGTGCCAGCAGCATCACCGGGACAGAAGGAAACACCATATATTTT.

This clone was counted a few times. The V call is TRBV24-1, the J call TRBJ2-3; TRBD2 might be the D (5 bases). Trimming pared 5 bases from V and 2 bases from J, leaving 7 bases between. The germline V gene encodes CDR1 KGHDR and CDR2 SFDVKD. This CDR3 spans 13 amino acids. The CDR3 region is CATSAGNTDTQYF. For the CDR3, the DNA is TGTGCCACCAGTGCGGGGAACACAGATACGCAGTATTTT.

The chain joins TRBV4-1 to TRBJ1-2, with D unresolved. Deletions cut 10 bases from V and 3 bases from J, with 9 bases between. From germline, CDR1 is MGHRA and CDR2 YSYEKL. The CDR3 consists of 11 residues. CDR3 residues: CAISTDYGYTF. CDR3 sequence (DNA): TGCGCCATTAGTACGGACTATGGCTACACCTTC.

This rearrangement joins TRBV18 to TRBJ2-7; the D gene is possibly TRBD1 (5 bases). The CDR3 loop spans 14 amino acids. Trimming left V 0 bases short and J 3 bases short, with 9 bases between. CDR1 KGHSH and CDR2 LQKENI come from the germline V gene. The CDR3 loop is CASSPPAGLYEQYF. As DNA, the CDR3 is TGTGCCAGCTCACCACCGGCAGGGCTCTACGAGCAGTACTTC.

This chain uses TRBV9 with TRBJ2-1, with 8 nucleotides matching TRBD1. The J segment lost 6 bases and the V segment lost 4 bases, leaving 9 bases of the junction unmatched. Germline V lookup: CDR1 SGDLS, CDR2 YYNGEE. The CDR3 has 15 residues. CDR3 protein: CASSRTGFLSNEQFF. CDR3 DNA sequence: TGTGCCAGCAGCCGGACAGGGTTTCTTAGCAATGAGCAGTTCTTC.

CDR3 DNA sequence: TGTGCCAGCAGTTTAGGGAGGCCATCCGCTTCACCCCTCCACTTT. Protein product: CASSLGRPSASPLHF. The chain combines TRBV28 with TRBJ1-6, with D hard to call. The germline V gene encodes CDR1 MDHEN and CDR2 SYDVKM. The CDR3 extends over 15 amino acids. V lost 2 bases and J 9 bases, leaving 14 bases between the germline ends.

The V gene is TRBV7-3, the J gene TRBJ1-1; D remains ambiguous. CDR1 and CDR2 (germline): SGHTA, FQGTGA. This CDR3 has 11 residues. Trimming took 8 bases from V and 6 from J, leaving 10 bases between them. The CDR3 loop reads CASDRSAEAFF. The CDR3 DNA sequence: TGTGCCAGCGACCGAAGCGCTGAAGCTTTCTTT.

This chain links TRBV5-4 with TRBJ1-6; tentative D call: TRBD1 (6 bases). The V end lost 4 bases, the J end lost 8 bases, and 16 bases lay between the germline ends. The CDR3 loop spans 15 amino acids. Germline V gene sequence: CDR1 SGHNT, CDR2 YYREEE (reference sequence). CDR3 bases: TGTGCCAGCAGCGGAGACAGTCGGACAGATTCACCCCTCCACTTT. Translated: CASSGDSRTDSPLHF.

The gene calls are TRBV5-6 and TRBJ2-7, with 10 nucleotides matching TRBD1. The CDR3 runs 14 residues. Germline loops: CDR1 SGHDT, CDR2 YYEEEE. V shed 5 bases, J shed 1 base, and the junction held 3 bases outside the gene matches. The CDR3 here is CASRRTGGSYEQYF. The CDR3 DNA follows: TGTGCCAGCAGACGGACAGGGGGGTCCTACGAGCAGTACTTC.

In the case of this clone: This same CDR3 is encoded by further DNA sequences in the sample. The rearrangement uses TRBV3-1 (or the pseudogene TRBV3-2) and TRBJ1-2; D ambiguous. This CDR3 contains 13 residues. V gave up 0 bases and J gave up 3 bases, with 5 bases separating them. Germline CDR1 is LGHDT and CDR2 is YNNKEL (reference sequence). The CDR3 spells CASSQDLYYGYTF. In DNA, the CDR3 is TGTGCCAGCAGCCAAGACCTTTACTATGGCTACACCTTC.

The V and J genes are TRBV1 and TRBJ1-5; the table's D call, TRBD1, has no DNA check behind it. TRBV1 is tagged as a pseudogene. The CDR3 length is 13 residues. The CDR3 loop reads CTSRDRGGQPQHF. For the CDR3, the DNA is TGCACCAGCAGGGACAGGGGCGGGCAGCCCCAGCATTTT.

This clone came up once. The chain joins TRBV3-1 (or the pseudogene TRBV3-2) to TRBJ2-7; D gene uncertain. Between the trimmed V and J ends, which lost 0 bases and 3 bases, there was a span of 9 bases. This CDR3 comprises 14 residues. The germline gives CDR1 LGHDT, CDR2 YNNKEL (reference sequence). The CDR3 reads CASSQDLGGYEQYF. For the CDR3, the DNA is TGTGCCAGCAGCCAAGATCTTGGCGGCTACGAGCAGTACTTC.

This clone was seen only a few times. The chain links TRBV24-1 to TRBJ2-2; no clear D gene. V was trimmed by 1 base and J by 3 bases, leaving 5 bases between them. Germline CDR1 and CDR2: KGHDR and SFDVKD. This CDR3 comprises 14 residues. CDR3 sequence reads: CATSDFPDTGELFF. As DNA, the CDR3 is TGTGCCACCAGTGATTTTCCTGACACCGGGGAGCTGTTTTTT.

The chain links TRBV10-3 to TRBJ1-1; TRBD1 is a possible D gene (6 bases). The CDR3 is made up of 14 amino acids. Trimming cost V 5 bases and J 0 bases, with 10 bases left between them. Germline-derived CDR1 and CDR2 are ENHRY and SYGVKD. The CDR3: CAISLDSMNTEAFF. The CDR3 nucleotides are TGTGCCATCAGTCTGGACAGCATGAACACTGAAGCTTTCTTT.

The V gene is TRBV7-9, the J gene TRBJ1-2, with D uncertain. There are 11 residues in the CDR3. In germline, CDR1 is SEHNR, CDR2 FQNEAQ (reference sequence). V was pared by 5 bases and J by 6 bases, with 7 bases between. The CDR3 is CASSRSDGYTF. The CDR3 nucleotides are TGTGCCAGCAGCCGCTCAGATGGCTACACCTTC.

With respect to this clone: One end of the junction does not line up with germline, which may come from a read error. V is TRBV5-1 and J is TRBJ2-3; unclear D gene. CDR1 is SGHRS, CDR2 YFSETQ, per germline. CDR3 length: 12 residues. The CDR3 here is CASSFGGDTQCF. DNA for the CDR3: TGCGCCAGCAGCTTCGGCGGAGATACGCAGTGTTTT.

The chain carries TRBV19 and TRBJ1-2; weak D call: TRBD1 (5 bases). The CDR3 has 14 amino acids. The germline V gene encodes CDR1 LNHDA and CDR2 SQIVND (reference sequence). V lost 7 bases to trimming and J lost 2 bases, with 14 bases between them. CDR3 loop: CASTSPGGNYGYTF. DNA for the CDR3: TGTGCCAGTACCTCACCGGGGGGAAACTATGGCTACACCTTC.

The chain's CDR3 is CASSFGTGLSNQPQHF. The CDR3 DNA follows: TGTGCCAGCAGTTTTGGAACGGGTCTATCCAATCAGCCCCAGCATTTT. V and J are TRBV27 and TRBJ1-5, with D uncertain. CDR3 length: 16 amino acids. Germline V CDR1 and CDR2: MNHEY, SMNVEV (reference sequence). The germline V and J ends were trimmed by 3 bases and 3 bases, with 15 bases remaining between them.

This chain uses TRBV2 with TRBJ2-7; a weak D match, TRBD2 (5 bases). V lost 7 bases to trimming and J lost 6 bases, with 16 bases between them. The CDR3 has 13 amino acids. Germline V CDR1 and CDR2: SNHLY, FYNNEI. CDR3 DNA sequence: TGTGCCAGCATATCCGACCTGGGGAGCGAGCAGTACTTC. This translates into CASISDLGSEQYF.